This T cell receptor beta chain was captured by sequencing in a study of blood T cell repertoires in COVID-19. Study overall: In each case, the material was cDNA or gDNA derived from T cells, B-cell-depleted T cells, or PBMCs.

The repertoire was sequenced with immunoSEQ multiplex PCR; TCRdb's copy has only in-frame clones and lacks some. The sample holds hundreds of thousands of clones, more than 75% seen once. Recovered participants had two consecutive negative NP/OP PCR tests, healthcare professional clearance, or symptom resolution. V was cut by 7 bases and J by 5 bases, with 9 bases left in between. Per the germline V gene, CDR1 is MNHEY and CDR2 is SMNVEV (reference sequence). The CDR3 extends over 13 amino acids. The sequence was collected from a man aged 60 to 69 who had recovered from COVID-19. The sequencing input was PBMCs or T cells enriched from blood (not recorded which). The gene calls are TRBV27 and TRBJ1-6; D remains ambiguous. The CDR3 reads CASKTQNNSPLHF. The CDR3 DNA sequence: TGTGCCAGCAAGACACAGAATAATTCACCCCTCCACTTT.